The sequence of this TCR beta chain was determined in a study of a mutant IDH1 vaccine in newly diagnosed glioma. Time point in this sample: week 5, during vaccination. Vaccinated patients received 300 ug of mutant IDH1 20-mer peptide per dose, with topical imiquimod. Clones were read by immunoSEQ multiplex PCR, and TCRdb kept only the in-frame ones, dropping some. Here the sample spans 50,000 to 75,000 clones, 80% to 90% being singletons. As to this clone: Its antigen remains unidentified.

The length of the CDR3 is 16 residues. Trimming left V 0 bases short and J 6 bases short, with 15 bases between. Per germline, CDR1 MNHNS and CDR2 SASEGT. The clonotype originates from a woman aged 45-59 years with glioma. This chain connects TRBV6-1 to TRBJ1-5; D is unresolved. This specimen was PBMCs, taken from a glioma patient whose treatment included an IDH1 peptide vaccine. The chain's CDR3 is CASSEAASAILQPQHF. In DNA, the CDR3 is TGTGCCAGCAGTGAAGCGGCGTCAGCCATACTTCAGCCCCAGCATTTT.